Detailed here is one T cell receptor beta chain. This clone has only a few counts. What antigen it recognizes has not been identified. Per-base quality was not reported, and no clone a single base away is much larger than it. Reading from cysteine to phenylalanine, the CDR3 counts 15 amino acids. Only the CDR3 part of the read is kept: 45 bases, read in frame from the first base. Trimming leaves V shorter by 2 bases and J shorter by 7 bases, with the junction holding 4 bases beyond the gene matches. CDR1 and CDR2 (MNHEY, SVGAGI) derive from the germline V gene. The cohort was made up of around 720 healthy bone marrow donors. Cohort members were all nominally healthy when sampled, although unrecorded immune exposures were likely present. The donor was CMV seropositive and belonged to the group of over 250 seropositive cohort members. A peripheral blood sample was collected from each donor, and TCR beta sequencing was performed on peripheral blood mononuclear cells. Genomic DNA extraction from the blood cell samples was performed with the Qiagen DNeasy Blood Extraction Kit.

These data originate in a study of cytomegalovirus exposure and HLA in healthy donors (dated by TCRdb to between 2016 and 2019). Looking at the study overall: An earlier analysis of approximately 640 of the donors reported 250 to 300 Gb of sequence data and some 120 million unique TCR beta sequences from 150 million to 200 million T cells. About 310 gigabases of sequencing data and approximately 93 million unique TCR sequences were included in an early release covering under 650 HLA-typed donors. In a later genetic analysis, genome-wide SNP genotypes for about 55% of the roughly 700 donors were used, and that subset was treated as a discovery cohort. Alongside the repertoire data, information on donor age, sex, ethnicity and CMV serostatus was compiled. The number of typed donors differed by locus: about 620-640 for A, B, C, DRB1 and DQB1; approximately 520 for DQA1; over 600 for DPA1; and roughly 490 for DPB1. Of the roughly 400 genotyped donors, 65% to 90% were placed in the genetic ancestry cluster associated with self-reported Caucasian donors. Because of strong linkage in the cohort, five DR-DQ haplotypes were treated as single units for association and clustering. Class I and class II HLA loci were covered by the typing at four-digit resolution. The later analysis used no new phenotypic data to find candidate immune exposures, relying instead on TCR beta sequences and their occurrence across donors. Along with the 666-subject first cohort, a separate validation cohort of 120 different subjects was used. The study combined high-throughput TCR immunosequencing, statistical association of individual TCRs with disease status, and machine learning to predict cytomegalovirus infection status. On average, around 240,000 unique TCR beta nucleotide sequences were sequenced per donor among some 430 genotyped donors of the cohort, with about 19% of those sequences being non-productive. To study patterns of TCR occurrence, a later analysis re-analyzed previously published TCR beta repertoires from around 700 donors and added high-resolution HLA genotyping. Every discovery cohort repertoire had been produced on one sequencing platform. To decide whether each TCR beta V gene segment behaved as functional or pseudogenic, an earlier analysis of some 600 of the donors relied on high-throughput TCR beta sequencing. The study was designed to test whether signatures of past pathogen exposure could be identified by cataloging public T cell receptors. The T cell repertoires of 670 or so subjects were profiled by immunosequencing and related to cytomegalovirus serostatus. Study-wide conclusions, independent of this receptor: A total of fewer than 200 TCR beta chains were listed by the study as associated with cytomegalovirus. In a later analysis, HLA-associated TCR beta chains showed more clonal expansion and lower generation probabilities than non-associated chains that were equally common. In vitro tests confirmed that a few of the cytomegalovirus-associated TCR beta chains recognize cytomegalovirus antigens. For the cohort, immune exposure information was limited to CMV serostatus. A later analysis associated about 18,000 TCR beta sequences with specific HLA alleles at a false discovery rate of 0.05. Roughly uniform sequencing depth across donors was assumed in presence/absence analyses, although this assumption may not hold. Because HLA typing was unavailable for some donors at each locus, only the typed subset was used in association tests. An association between a missense DCLRE1C variant and V-gene and J-gene trimming of TCR beta chains was found in a later genetic analysis and replicated in an independent cohort. Several of the top co-occurrence clusters appeared to be linked to parvovirus B19, influenza, CMV and Epstein-Barr virus, according to a later analysis. In this cohort, only TCR beta chains were sequenced, and detectable features were limited by the absence of alpha or paired-chain data. An earlier analysis of some 560 of the donors showed that most TCR beta V segments appeared in productive rearrangements either about 87% or about 30% of the time, which broadly matched IMGT annotations. When HLA alleles, especially DR and DQ, strongly co-occurred, attributing TCR associations to individual alleles was difficult. Compared with the roughly 700-donor mean, donors in an Asian-associated ancestry cluster had fewer N-insertions in productive TCRs, according to a later genetic analysis. In a later analysis, the rate of TCR association differed among HLA loci, with DRB1 alleles having the most associated TCRs and HLA-C alleles having the fewest. A further reported finding was that TCR beta sequences accurately predicted the HLA-A and HLA-B alleles for most subjects in the first cohort. Because counts were too low, seventeen rarely observed V segments, including chromosome 9 orphons, were excluded from the earlier analysis of around 640 of the donors. The classifier was reported to diagnose cytomegalovirus status with high specificity and sensitivity in both the original and validation cohorts. A group of highly shared sequence variants was considered likely to be a technical artifact of the sequencing pipeline. According to a later analysis, most CMV-associated TCR beta chains appeared to be HLA-restricted, and the HLA associations seemed to be driven largely by CMV exposure. According to the authors, the approach could potentially be generalized to other disease states and immunological phenotypes. Some IMGT-functional V segments, including TRBV6-2 and TRBV6-3, could not be told apart with the 87-base-pair reads, so those segments were excluded. Linkage disequilibrium might explain the correlated functional status among segregating V segments, but an unknown experimental factor could not be excluded. Most TCR sequences were seen in very few donors, while some public TCRs were found in many individuals.

To prepare the library, the immunoSEQ multiplex PCR assay was applied. A mixture of 60 forward primers for TCR Vbeta segments and 13 reverse primers for TCR Jbeta segments was used in the multiplex PCR. The CDR3 region of rearranged TCR beta genes was amplified from genomic DNA by a multiplex PCR assay. On the Illumina HiSeq System, the amplified TCR beta libraries were sequenced as 87-base-pair reads. Concerning the study's data processing: In a later analysis, roughly 80 million unique TCR beta chains were counted across the roughly 610 repertoires, and around 11 million of these chains were shared by at least two donors. Raw reads were error-corrected and collapsed into unique sequences with a nearest-neighbor algorithm that merged closely related sequences to remove PCR and sequencing errors. V, D and J gene segments were assigned by aligning CDR3 sequences to IMGT reference sequences. For a sequence to be retained, at least a six-nucleotide match to both a V gene segment and a J gene segment was required. Rearrangements were classified as productive when the CDR3 lacked stop codons and remained in frame with V and J, and all other rearrangements were classified as non-productive. Following IMGT convention, CDR3 was defined as the stretch from the second conserved V-encoded cysteine to the conserved J-encoded phenylalanine. The earlier analysis of some 540 of the donors excluded any sequence lacking an unambiguous match to a single V gene segment. In an earlier analysis of about 590 of the donors, a V segment was called functional when productive rearrangements were above 56.7%, and segregating when the standard deviation between donors exceeded 5%. A statistical classification framework was built to diagnose cytomegalovirus status from the catalog of TCR beta chain sequences. A later analysis assigned V and J genes by comparing TCR nucleotide sequences with IMGT/GENE-DB human TR gene sequences. The TCRdist pipeline was used in a later analysis to assign CDR3 sequences and most-parsimonious VDJ recombination scenarios. In a later analysis, each TCR beta chain was defined by its CDR3 amino acid sequence together with its V-gene family, and reads lacking a unique V-gene family were excluded. In a later analysis, around 600 highly shared, low-generation-probability nucleotide sequences were removed to address suspected cross-contamination and a sequencing artifact. A later analysis calculated a clonal expansion index for each public chain from normalized within-repertoire ranks of inferred template counts. A later analysis computed generation probabilities with a VDJ recombination model fitted to out-of-frame rearrangements, and checked the results against IGoR. Hypergeometric tests were used in a later analysis to score TCR-TCR, TCR-HLA and TCR-CMV co-occurrence, with a repertoire-size bias correction applied to the TCR pairs. A later analysis estimated false discovery rates by permuting HLA or CMV assignments 20 times. A later analysis grouped co-occurring TCRs with DBSCAN, adding TCRdist sequence similarity when clustering within HLA-allele-positive subsets. Repertoires with fewer than 30,000 or more than 120,000 public chains were left out of co-occurrence clustering, as were about 5 repertoires with anomalous nucleotide sharing. TCRdb took over this immuneACCESS table, retaining in-frame rearrangements with V and J assigned. Such tables are incomplete; in checked studies, under half of the missing clones stem from an unresolved V gene, and the remainder is unexplained. V, J and clone size are those of that table, while D and trimming were read from the DNA. Counted in this sample were 150,000 to 250,000 clones; 60% to 85% of them appeared once. The ten largest account for 1.5% of the sample.

Here the chain combines TRBV6-5 and TRBJ2-1; 11 central nucleotides agree with TRBD1. The receptor comes from a girl aged 5-17 years in good health and CMV-seropositive. Sequencing input: PBMCs. The DNA sequence is as follows: TGTGCCAGCAGTTACGCGGGACAGGGGGTAAATGAGCAGTTCTTC. Its translation reads: CASSYAGQGVNEQFF.